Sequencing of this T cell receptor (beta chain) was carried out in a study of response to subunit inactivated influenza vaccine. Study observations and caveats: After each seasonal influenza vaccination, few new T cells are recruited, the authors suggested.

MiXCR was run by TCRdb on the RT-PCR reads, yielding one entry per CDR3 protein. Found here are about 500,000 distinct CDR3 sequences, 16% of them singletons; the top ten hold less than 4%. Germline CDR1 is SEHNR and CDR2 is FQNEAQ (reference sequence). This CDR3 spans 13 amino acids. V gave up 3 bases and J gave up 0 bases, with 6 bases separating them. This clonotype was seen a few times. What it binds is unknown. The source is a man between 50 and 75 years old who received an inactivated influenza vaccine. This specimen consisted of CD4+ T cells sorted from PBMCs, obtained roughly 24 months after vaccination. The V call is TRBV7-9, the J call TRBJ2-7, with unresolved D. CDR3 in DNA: TGTGCCAGCAGCTTCGGCCTCTCCTACGAGCAGTACTTC. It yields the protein CASSFGLSYEQYF. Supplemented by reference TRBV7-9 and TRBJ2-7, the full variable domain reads DTGVSQNPRHKITKRGQNVTFRCDPISEHNRLYWYRQTLGQGPEFLTYFQNEAQLEKSRLLSDRFSAERPKGSFSTLEIQRTEQGDSAMYLCASSFGLSYEQYFGPGTRLTVT.